The T cell receptor (beta chain) under discussion was sequenced for a study of cytomegalovirus exposure and HLA in healthy donors. General study findings and limits: As was reported, the HLA-A and HLA-B alleles of most subjects were accurately predicted from TCR beta sequences. Presence/absence analyses rested on an assumption that sequencing depth was roughly uniform across donors.

Germline CDR1 reads MNHNY; CDR2 reads SVGAGI (reference sequence). J lost 5 bases, V lost 4 bases, and 9 bases had no gene match. CDR3 length: 15 residues. The PCR had 60 Vbeta and 13 Jbeta primers. Here immunoSEQ multiplex PCR was the method, and the copy in TCRdb shows in-frame clones only, minus some. The profile shows 120,000 to 150,000 clones, approximately 78% of them singletons. For this clone: As yet, its antigen is unknown.

Nominally healthy donors were sampled, though unrecorded immune exposures were likely. The receptor's source is a young man in good health and CMV-seropositive. The chain uses TRBV6-6 and TRBJ2-7, with 9 bases aligning to TRBD1. Sequenced material: PBMCs. The CDR3 loop reads CASSSLTGGWDEQYF. CDR3 nucleotide sequence: TGTGCCAGCAGTTCCCTGACAGGGGGGTGGGACGAGCAGTACTTC.